This entry concerns a single T cell receptor beta chain. Its target is unknown. This sample is drawn from a study of shared clonotypes between healthy human individuals. Assay used: immunoSEQ multiplex PCR; TCRdb lists only in-frame clones, some missing. The data show roughly 2 million clones, approximately 94% seen once. Study-level findings and limits: Only a few donors were included, so the genetic and exposure-history diversity represented was limited.

Healthy and HIV-negative, the adult donors had no recent acute infections or vaccinations. Source material: naive CD4+ T cells sorted from blood. Noted subset: CD45RA+ positively selected. The source is a man aged 18 to 29 in good health.

The CDR3 region has the DNA TGTGCCAGTAGTATAGGACAGAGGGGCACTGAAGCTTTCTTT. Its translation: CASSIGQRGTEAFF. The rearrangement links TRBV19 to TRBJ1-1; D may be TRBD1 (5 bases). V dropped 1 base and J dropped 4 bases, with 10 bases sitting between them. The length of the CDR3 is 14 residues. Germline V gene sequence: CDR1 LNHDA, CDR2 SQIVND (reference sequence). The full variable domain, completed using reference TRBV19 and TRBJ1-1, is DGGITQSPKYLFRKEGQNVTLSCEQNLNHDAMYWYRQDPGQGLRLIYYSQIVNDFQKGDIAEGYSVSREKKESFPLTVTSAQKNPTAFYLCASSIGQRGTEAFFGQGTRLTVV.